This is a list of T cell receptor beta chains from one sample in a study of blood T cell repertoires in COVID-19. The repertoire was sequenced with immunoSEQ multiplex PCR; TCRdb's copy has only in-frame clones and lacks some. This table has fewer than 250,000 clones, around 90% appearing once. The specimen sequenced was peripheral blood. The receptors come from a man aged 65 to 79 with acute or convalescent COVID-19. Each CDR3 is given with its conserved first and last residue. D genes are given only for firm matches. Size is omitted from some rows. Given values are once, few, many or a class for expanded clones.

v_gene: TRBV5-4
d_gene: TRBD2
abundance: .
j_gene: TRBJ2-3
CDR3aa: CASSVRLAGRTDTQYF
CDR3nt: TGTGCCAGCAGTGTCAGACTAGCGGGAAGGACAGATACGCAGTATTTT

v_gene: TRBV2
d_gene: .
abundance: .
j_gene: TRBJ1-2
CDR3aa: CASSAVANYGYTF
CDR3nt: TGTGCCAGCAGTGCGGTCGCCAACTATGGCTACACCTTC

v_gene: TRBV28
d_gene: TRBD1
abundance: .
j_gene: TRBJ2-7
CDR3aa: CASRGGGQGSYEQYF
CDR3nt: TGTGCCAGCAGAGGCGGGGGACAGGGCTCCTACGAGCAGTACTTC

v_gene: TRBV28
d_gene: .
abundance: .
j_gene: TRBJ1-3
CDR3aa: CASSFTGNTIYF
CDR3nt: TGTGCCAGCAGTTTTACTGGAAACACCATATATTTT

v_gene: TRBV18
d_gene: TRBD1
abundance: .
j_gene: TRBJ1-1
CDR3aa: CASSPNLRVSGQGVMNTEAFF
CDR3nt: TGTGCCAGCTCACCAAATCTGAGGGTCTCGGGACAGGGAGTCATGAACACTGAAGCTTTCTTT

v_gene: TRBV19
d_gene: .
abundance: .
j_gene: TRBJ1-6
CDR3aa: CASSVDSSGSPLHF
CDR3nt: TGTGCCAGTAGTGTAGACAGCTCGGGATCACCCCTCCACTTT

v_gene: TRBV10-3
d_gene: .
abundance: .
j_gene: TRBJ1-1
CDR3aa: CAISGGDTEAFF
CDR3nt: TGTGCCATCAGTGGTGGAGACACTGAAGCTTTCTTT

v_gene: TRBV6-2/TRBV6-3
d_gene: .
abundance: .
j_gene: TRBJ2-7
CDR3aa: CASSAPSQGGSYEQYF
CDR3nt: TGTGCCAGCAGCGCCCCATCGCAGGGGGGCTCCTACGAGCAGTACTTC

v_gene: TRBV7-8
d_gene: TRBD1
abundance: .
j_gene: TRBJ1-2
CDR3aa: CASSPARTGADYGYTF
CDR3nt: TGTGCCAGCAGCCCCGCCCGAACAGGGGCGGACTATGGCTACACCTTC

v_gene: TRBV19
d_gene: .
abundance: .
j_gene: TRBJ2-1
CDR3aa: CASSTQAGSSYNEQFF
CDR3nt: TGTGCCAGTAGTACGCAGGCGGGCAGCTCCTACAATGAGCAGTTCTTC

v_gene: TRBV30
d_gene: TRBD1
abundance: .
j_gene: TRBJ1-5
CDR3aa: CAWSDRVNQPQHF
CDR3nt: TGTGCCTGGTCGGACAGGGTCAATCAGCCCCAGCATTTT

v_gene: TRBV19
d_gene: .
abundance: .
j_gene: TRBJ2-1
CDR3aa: CASTSPAGTIF
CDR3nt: TGTGCCAGTACCTCCCCTGCTGGTACAATCTTC

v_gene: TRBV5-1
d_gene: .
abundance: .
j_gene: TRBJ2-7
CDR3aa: CASSPAGASYEQYF
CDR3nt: TGCGCCAGCAGCCCAGCAGGCGCCTCCTACGAGCAGTACTTC

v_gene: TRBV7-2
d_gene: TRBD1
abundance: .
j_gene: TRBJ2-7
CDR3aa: CASSLGTGIFYEQYF
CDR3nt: TGTGCCAGCAGCCTGGGGACAGGGATCTTCTACGAGCAGTACTTC

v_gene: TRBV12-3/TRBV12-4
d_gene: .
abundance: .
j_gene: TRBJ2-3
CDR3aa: CASSLLRTDTQYF
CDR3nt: TGTGCCAGCAGTTTACTGAGGACAGATACGCAGTATTTT

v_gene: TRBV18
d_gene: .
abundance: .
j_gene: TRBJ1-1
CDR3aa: CASSPISGGTEAFF
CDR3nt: TGTGCCAGCTCCCCCATCTCGGGGGGCACTGAAGCTTTCTTT

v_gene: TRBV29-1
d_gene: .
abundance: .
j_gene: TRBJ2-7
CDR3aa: CSVGLKYEQYF
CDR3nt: TGCAGCGTTGGACTCAAATACGAGCAGTACTTC

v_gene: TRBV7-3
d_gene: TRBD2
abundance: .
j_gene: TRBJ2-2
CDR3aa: CASSLTGLPNTGELFF
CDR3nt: TGTGCCAGCAGCTTAACGGGACTACCTAACACCGGGGAGCTGTTTTTT

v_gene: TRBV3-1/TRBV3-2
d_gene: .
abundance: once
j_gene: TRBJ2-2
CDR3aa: CASSQKTGMNTGELFF
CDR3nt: TGTGCCAGCAGCCAAAAGACGGGAATGAACACCGGGGAGCTGTTTTTT

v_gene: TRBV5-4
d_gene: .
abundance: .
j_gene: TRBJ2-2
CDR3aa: CASSDGWGSGTGELFF
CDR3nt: TGTGCCAGCAGTGATGGGTGGGGCTCCGGTACCGGGGAGCTGTTTTTT

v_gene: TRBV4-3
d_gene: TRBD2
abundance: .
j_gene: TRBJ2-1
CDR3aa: CASSRTSGNSDEQFF
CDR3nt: TGCGCCAGCAGTCGGACTAGCGGGAATAGCGATGAGCAGTTCTTC

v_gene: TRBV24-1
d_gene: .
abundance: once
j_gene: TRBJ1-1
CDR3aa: CATSDGTNQNTEAFF
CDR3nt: TGTGCCACCAGTGATGGGACAAATCAAAACACTGAAGCTTTCTTT

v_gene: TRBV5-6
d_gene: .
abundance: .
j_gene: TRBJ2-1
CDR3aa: CASSLSGYEQFF
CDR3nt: TGTGCCAGCAGCTTATCGGGGTATGAGCAGTTCTTC

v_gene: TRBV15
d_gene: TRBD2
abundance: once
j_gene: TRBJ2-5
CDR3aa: CATSREGLAGGETQYF
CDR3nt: TGTGCCACCAGCAGAGAGGGACTAGCTGGGGGGGAGACCCAGTACTTC

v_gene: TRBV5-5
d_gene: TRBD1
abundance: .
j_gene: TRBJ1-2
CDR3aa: CASSLEGQYGYTF
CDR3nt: TGTGCCAGCAGCTTGGAGGGACAGTATGGCTACACCTTC

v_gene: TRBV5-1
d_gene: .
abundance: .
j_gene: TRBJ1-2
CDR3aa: CASSFTREENGYTF
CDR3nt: TGCGCCAGCAGCTTCACAAGGGAGGAAAATGGCTACACCTTC

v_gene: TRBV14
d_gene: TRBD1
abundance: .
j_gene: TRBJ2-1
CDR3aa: CASSPRTGNEQFF
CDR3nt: TGTGCCAGCAGCCCCCGGACAGGGAATGAGCAGTTCTTC

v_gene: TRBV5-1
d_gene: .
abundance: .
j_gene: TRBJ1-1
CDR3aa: CASSLELITEAFF
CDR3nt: TGCGCCAGCAGCCTTGAACTTATCACTGAAGCTTTCTTT

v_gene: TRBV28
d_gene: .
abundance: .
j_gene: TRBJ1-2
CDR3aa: CASSLQSFGGDYGYTF
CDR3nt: TGTGCCAGCAGTTTACAATCCTTCGGGGGGGACTATGGCTACACCTTC

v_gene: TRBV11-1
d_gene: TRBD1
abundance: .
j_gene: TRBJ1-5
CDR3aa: CASSQGGNQPQHF
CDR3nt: TGTGCCAGCAGCCAGGGGGGCAATCAGCCCCAGCATTTT

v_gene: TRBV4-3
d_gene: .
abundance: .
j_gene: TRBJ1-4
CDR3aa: CASSQGGTSNEKLFF
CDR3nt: TGCGCCAGCAGCCAAGGCGGGACTTCTAATGAAAAACTGTTTTTT

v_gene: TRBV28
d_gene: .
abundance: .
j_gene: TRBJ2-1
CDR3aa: CASSPLRAGVRNEQFF
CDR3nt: TGTGCCAGCAGCCCTCTTCGGGCAGGGGTACGGAATGAGCAGTTCTTC